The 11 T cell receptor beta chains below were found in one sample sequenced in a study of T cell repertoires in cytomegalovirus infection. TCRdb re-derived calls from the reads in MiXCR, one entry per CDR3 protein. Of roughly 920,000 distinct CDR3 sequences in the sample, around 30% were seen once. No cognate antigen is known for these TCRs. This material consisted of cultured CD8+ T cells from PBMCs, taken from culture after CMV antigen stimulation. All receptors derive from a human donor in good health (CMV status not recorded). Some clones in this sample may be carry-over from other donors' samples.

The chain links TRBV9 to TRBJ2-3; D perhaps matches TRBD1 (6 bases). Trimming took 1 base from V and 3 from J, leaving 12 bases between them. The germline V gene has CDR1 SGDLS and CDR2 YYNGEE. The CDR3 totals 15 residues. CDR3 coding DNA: TGTGCCAGCAGCGTAAGGACAGTAGAGACAGATACGCAGTATTTT. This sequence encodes CASSVRTVETDTQYF.

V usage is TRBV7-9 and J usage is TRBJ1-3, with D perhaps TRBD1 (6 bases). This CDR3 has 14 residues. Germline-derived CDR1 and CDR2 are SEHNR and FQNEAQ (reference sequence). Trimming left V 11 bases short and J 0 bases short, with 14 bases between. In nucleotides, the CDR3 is TGTGCCCTGGCGGGGGACATCTCTGGAAACACCATATATTTT. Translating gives CALAGDISGNTIYF.

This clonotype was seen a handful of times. CDR3: CASSEEFVGGGGDEQFF. The CDR3 bases are TGTGCCAGCAGTGAAGAATTCGTGGGCGGGGGAGGTGATGAGCAGTTCTTC. The chain links TRBV6-1 to TRBJ2-1, with 7 nucleotides matching TRBD2. J lost 8 bases, V lost 1 base, and 14 bases had no gene match. Germline lookup yields CDR1 MNHNS and CDR2 SASEGT. This CDR3 has 17 amino acids.

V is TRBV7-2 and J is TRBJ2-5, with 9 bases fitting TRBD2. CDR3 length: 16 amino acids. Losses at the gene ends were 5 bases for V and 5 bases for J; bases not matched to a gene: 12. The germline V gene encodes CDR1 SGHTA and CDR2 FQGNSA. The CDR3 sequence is CASSPVGGGAWETQYF. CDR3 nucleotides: TGTGCCAGCAGCCCCGTCGGCGGGGGGGCGTGGGAGACCCAGTACTTC.

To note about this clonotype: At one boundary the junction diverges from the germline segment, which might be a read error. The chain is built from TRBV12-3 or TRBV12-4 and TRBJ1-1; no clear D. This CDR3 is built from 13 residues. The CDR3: CANSFRVNTEAFF. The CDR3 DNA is TGTGCCAACAGTTTCCGCGTGAACACTGAAGCTTTCTTT.

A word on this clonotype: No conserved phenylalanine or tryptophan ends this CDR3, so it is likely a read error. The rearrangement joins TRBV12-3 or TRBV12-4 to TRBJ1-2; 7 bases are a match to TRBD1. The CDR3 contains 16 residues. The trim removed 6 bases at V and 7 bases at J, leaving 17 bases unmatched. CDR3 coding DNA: TGTGCCAGCAGACCCCCTAAGGGCAGGGGGGGTACTGGCTACACCATC. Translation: CASRPPKGRGGTGYTI.

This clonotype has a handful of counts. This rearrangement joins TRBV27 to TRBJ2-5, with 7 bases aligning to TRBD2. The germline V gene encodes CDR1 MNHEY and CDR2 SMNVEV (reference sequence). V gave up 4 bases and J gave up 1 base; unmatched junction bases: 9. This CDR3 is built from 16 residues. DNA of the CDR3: TGTGCCAGCAGTTGGGGGACTACTGTACGCCAAGAGACCCAGTACTTC. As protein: CASSWGTTVRQETQYF.

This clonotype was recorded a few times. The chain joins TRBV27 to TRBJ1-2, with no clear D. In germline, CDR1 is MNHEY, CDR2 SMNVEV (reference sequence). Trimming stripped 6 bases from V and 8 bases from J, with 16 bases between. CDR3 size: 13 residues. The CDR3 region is CASRGPTLSGYTF. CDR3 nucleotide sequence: TGTGCCAGCAGAGGGCCTACCTTGTCCGGCTACACCTTC.

The CDR3 sequence: CATSDWTGGAYGYTF. CDR3 in DNA: TGTGCCACCAGTGATTGGACAGGGGGCGCATATGGCTACACCTTC. V is TRBV24-1 and J is TRBJ1-2; 11 nucleotides line up with TRBD1. This CDR3 has 15 amino acids. V lost 2 bases to trimming and J lost 5 bases; unmatched junction nucleotides: 3. Germline V CDR1 and CDR2: KGHDR, SFDVKD.

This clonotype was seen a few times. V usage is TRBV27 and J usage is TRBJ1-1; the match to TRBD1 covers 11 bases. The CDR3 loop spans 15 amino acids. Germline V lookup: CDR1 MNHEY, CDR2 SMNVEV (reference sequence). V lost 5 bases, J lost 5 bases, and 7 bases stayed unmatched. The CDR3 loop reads CASSPIGTGGTEAFF. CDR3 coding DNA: TGTGCCAGCAGTCCGATCGGGACAGGGGGAACTGAAGCTTTCTTT.

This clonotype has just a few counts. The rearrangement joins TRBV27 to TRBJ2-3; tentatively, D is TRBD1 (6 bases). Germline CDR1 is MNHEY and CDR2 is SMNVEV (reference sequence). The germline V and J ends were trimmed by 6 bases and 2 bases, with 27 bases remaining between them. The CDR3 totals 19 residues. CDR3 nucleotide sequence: TGTGCCAGCAGATTACAGGGCGTAGTCGTACGATTACCCACAGATACGCAGTATTTT. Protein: CASRLQGVVVRLPTDTQYF.